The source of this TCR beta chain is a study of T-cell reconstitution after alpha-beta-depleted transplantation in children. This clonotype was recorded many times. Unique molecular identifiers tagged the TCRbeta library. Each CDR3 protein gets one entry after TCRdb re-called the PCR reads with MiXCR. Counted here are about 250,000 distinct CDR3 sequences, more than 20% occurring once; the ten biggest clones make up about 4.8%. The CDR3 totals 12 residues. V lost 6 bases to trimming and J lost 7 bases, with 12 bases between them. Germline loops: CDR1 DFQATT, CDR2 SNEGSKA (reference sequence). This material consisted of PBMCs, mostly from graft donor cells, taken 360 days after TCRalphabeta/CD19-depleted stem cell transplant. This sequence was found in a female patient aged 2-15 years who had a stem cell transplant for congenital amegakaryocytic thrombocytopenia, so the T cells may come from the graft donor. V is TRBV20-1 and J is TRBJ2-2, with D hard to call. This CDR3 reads CSATVSVGELFF. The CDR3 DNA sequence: TGCAGTGCCACCGTGTCCGTCGGGGAGCTGTTTTTT.